The 23 T cell receptor beta chains given below trace back to one sample, sequenced in a study of blood T cell repertoires in COVID-19. Profiled with immunoSEQ multiplex PCR; TCRdb holds only in-frame clones, not every one. The sample comprises 73,000 or so clones, around 90% of which are singletons, and less than 15% rests with the top ten. Sequenced material: peripheral blood. These receptors all come from a human donor with active COVID-19. The donor label of this sample is uncertain.

CDR3 nucleotides: TGCGCCAGCAGCCCACAGGGTAGGGACAATGAGCAGTTCTTC. Its protein is CASSPQGRDNEQFF. The V call is TRBV5-1, the J call TRBJ2-1; D is possibly TRBD1 (6 bases). The V end lost 4 bases, the J end lost 5 bases, and 13 bases lay between the germline ends. From germline, CDR1 is SGHRS and CDR2 YFSETQ. This CDR3 comprises 14 residues. Together with reference TRBV5-1 and TRBJ2-1, the CDR3 gives the full variable domain: KAGVTQTPRYLIKTRGQQVTLSCSPISGHRSVSWYQQTPGQGLQFLFEYFSETQRNKGNFPGRFSGRQFSNSRSEMNVSTLELGDSALYLCASSPQGRDNEQFFGPGTRLTVL.

This clone has just one count. V and J are TRBV5-4 and TRBJ2-1; 8 positions match TRBD2. The CDR3 is made up of 16 amino acids. V lost 4 bases to trimming and J lost 0 bases; unmatched junction nucleotides: 6. Germline V gene data show CDR1 as SGHNT and CDR2 as YYREEE (reference sequence). The CDR3 is CASSLKSGSSYNEQFF. DNA of the CDR3: TGTGCCAGCAGCCTAAAAAGCGGGAGCTCCTACAATGAGCAGTTCTTC.

This chain joins TRBV29-1 and TRBJ1-1; a possible D gene is TRBD1 (6 bases). CDR1 and CDR2 (germline): SQVTM, ANQGSEA. The CDR3 contains 14 residues. Trimming shortened V by 7 bases and J by 6 bases, and 21 bases separated the two germline ends. CDR3 DNA: TGCAGCGGGGCCAGGTGGGGGCGCTTCCCTGAAGCTTTCTTT. Protein product: CSGARWGRFPEAFF.

The chain recombines TRBV6-5 with TRBJ1-3; maybe TRBD1 (5 bases). Germline CDR1 MNHEY, CDR2 SVGAGI. Trimming shortened V by 6 bases and J by 0 bases, and 12 bases separated the two germline ends. This CDR3 is 15 amino acids long. The CDR3 sequence is CASRGDRASGNTIYF. CDR3 coding DNA: TGTGCCAGCAGAGGCGACAGAGCCTCTGGAAACACCATATATTTT.

The chain joins TRBV7-3 to TRBJ2-2; 11 bases are a match to TRBD2. J lost 6 bases, V lost 5 bases, and 14 bases had no gene match. The V gene's germline CDR1 is SGHTA and CDR2 FQGTGA. This CDR3 is 18 amino acids long. CDR3 residues: CASSPYTSGSGPAGELFF. For the CDR3, the DNA is TGTGCCAGCAGCCCTTACACTAGCGGGAGCGGTCCCGCCGGGGAGCTGTTTTTT.

The V gene is TRBV6-2 or TRBV6-3, the J gene TRBJ1-5, with 9 bases aligning to TRBD1. Germline CDR1 MNHEY, CDR2 SVGEGT. Losses at the gene ends were 4 bases for V and 5 bases for J; bases not matched to a gene: 0. CDR3 length: 13 amino acids. The CDR3 DNA reads as TGTGCCAGCAGTTGGACAGGGGATCAGCCCCAGCATTTT. It specifies CASSWTGDQPQHF.

The chain uses TRBV4-1 and TRBJ2-7; 8 nucleotides line up with TRBD2. The V and J ends lost 0 bases and 3 bases, in that order; junction bases with no gene match: 7. Germline assignment: CDR1 MGHRA and CDR2 YSYEKL. This CDR3 contains 16 residues. The CDR3 is CASSQDPGGKGYEQYF. CDR3 in DNA: TGCGCCAGCAGCCAAGACCCGGGGGGGAAGGGCTACGAGCAGTACTTC.

This clone was detected only once. The chain has TRBV7-2 and TRBJ2-1; 13 nucleotides agree with TRBD2. With V trimmed by 3 bases and J by 8 bases, 7 bases remained unmatched. Germline CDR1 reads SGHTA; CDR2 reads FQGNSA. The CDR3 sequence is 16 residues long. This CDR3 reads CASSLGLAGLMDEQFF. CDR3 DNA sequence: TGTGCCAGCAGCTTGGGACTAGCGGGATTGATGGATGAGCAGTTCTTC. The variable domain in full, completed from reference TRBV7-2 and TRBJ2-1, reads GAGVSQSPSNKVTEKGKDVELRCDPISGHTALYWYRQSLGQGLEFLIYFQGNSAPDKSGLPSDRFSAERTGGSVSTLTIQRTQQEDSAVYLCASSLGLAGLMDEQFFGPGTRLTVL.

V usage is TRBV18 and J usage is TRBJ2-3, with D perhaps TRBD1 (5 bases). CDR1 and CDR2 from the germline V gene are KGHSH and LQKENI. V dropped 1 base and J dropped 0 bases, with 17 bases sitting between them. The CDR3 consists of 18 residues. The chain's CDR3 is CASSPLRTTDPSTDTQYF. The CDR3, as DNA: TGTGCCAGCTCACCACTCCGGACAACCGACCCTAGCACAGATACGCAGTATTTT.

The DNA of the CDR3 is TGTGCCAGCAGTTTGCCAGACATGAACACTGAAGCTTTCTTT. Translating it yields CASSLPDMNTEAFF. This chain uses TRBV6-5 with TRBJ1-1; D gene unclear. CDR1 MNHEY and CDR2 SVGAGI come from the germline V gene. Trimming cost V 4 bases and J 0 bases, with 9 bases left between them. The CDR3 is made up of 14 amino acids.

The V gene is TRBV10-1, the J gene TRBJ2-7; D possibly corresponds to TRBD2 (6 bases). In germline, CDR1 is WNHNN, CDR2 SYGVQD (reference sequence). Trimming removed 7 bases from V and 0 bases from J, with 16 bases in between. The CDR3 has 15 amino acids. Written as DNA, the CDR3 is TGCGCCAGCAATCGGGACTTCCTCAGCTCCTACGAGCAGTACTTC. Translating gives CASNRDFLSSYEQYF.

The rearrangement uses TRBV6-1 and TRBJ2-7; TRBD2 matches 7 bases. Trimming at V came to 2 bases and at J to 3 bases, leaving 10 bases not matched to a gene. Germline values: CDR1 MNHNS, CDR2 SASEGT. The CDR3 covers 16 residues. CDR3 DNA sequence: TGTGCCAGCAGTGAATGGGCTAGCGGATCCATCTACGAGCAGTACTTC. Residues: CASSEWASGSIYEQYF.

V and J are TRBV20-1 and TRBJ2-7, with TRBD1 as a possible D gene (5 bases). This CDR3 has 11 residues. With 3 bases removed from V and 6 bases from J, the gap between germline ends came to 9 bases. Germline V gives CDR1 DFQATT, CDR2 SNEGSKA (reference sequence). In DNA, the CDR3 is TGCAGTGCTAGGTCAGGGTTCGAGCAGTACTTC. This translates into CSARSGFEQYF.

The chain uses TRBV7-8 and TRBJ2-5; 10 nucleotides agree with TRBD2. CDR3 length: 16 amino acids. The junction had 6 bases not matched to a gene; V was cut back by 3 bases and J by 2 bases. CDR1 SGHVS and CDR2 FQNEAQ come from the germline V gene. DNA for the CDR3: TGTGCCAGCAGCTTCTTCCAACTAGCGGGGCAAGAGACCCAGTACTTC. This encodes CASSFFQLAGQETQYF.

The chain carries TRBV27 and TRBJ2-3; 11 bases match TRBD2. Germline values: CDR1 MNHEY, CDR2 SMNVEV (reference sequence). The V gene end was trimmed by 4 bases and the J gene end by 1 base; junction bases not matched to a gene: 10. The CDR3 consists of 18 residues. In DNA form, the CDR3 reads TGTGCCAGCAGTTCGCCCCCCCTTAGCGGGAGGGGCACAGATACGCAGTATTTT. This encodes CASSSPPLSGRGTDTQYF.

The V call is TRBV9, the J call TRBJ1-2, with D perhaps matching TRBD1 (5 bases). Between the trimmed V and J ends, which lost 0 bases and 2 bases, there was a span of 11 bases. From germline, CDR1 is SGDLS and CDR2 YYNGEE. CDR3 length equals 15 residues. CDR3 DNA sequence: TGTGCCAGCAGCGTAGCCACCGGACACAACTATGGCTACACCTTC. Its translation is CASSVATGHNYGYTF.

The V call is TRBV28, the J call TRBJ1-5; no clear D. Trimming removed 3 bases at V and 6 bases at J, with 15 bases between. The CDR3 covers 15 residues. Germline assignment: CDR1 MDHEN and CDR2 SYDVKM. The CDR3 reads CASSFWAGVSQPQHF. The CDR3 nucleotides are TGTGCCAGCAGTTTTTGGGCCGGGGTAAGTCAGCCCCAGCATTTT.

The rearrangement joins TRBV10-3 to TRBJ1-6; TRBD1 aligns across 7 bases. Trimming removed 0 bases from V and 7 bases from J; junction bases left unmatched: 3. Germline V gene data show CDR1 as ENHRY and CDR2 as SYGVKD. This CDR3 is built from 15 residues. The CDR3 sequence: CAISESGTANSPLHF. Here the CDR3 DNA reads TGTGCCATCAGTGAGTCTGGGACAGCGAATTCACCCCTCCACTTT.

The chain is built from TRBV19 and TRBJ1-3; unclear D gene. Germline V gene lookup returns CDR1 LNHDA and CDR2 SQIVND (reference sequence). Trimming cost V 5 bases and J 4 bases, with 6 bases left between them. The CDR3 contains 12 residues. Here the CDR3 reads CASSEQGNTIYF. The CDR3 coding sequence is TGTGCCAGTAGTGAACAGGGAAACACCATATATTTT.

This clone was seen a handful of times. This chain uses TRBV3-1 (or the pseudogene TRBV3-2) with TRBJ2-7, with 14 bases fitting TRBD2. The ends lost 4 bases at V and 1 base at J; junction bases unmatched: 3. Germline V gene sequence: CDR1 LGHDT, CDR2 YNNKEL (reference sequence). The CDR3 is made up of 16 amino acids. This chain's CDR3 is CASSPRTSGRSYEQYF. CDR3 nucleotide sequence: TGTGCCAGCAGCCCCCGGACTAGCGGGAGGTCCTACGAGCAGTACTTC.

The genes are TRBV11-2 and TRBJ1-1; TRBD1 is a possible D gene (5 bases). Germline assignment: CDR1 SGHAT and CDR2 FQNNGV. V gave up 8 bases and J gave up 1 base, with 11 bases separating them. The CDR3 has 13 amino acids. In nucleotides, the CDR3 is TGTGCCAGCGGCCGCCAGGGGAACACTGAAGCTTTCTTT. Translation gives CASGRQGNTEAFF.

This chain links TRBV7-6 with TRBJ2-7; 10 bases are shared with TRBD1. CDR3 size: 14 residues. V was clipped by 5 bases and J by 5 bases; unmatched bases: 6. From germline, CDR1 is SGHVS and CDR2 FNYEAQ. The chain's CDR3 is CASSPRDRGHEQYF. In DNA form, the CDR3 reads TGTGCCAGCAGCCCAAGGGACAGGGGTCACGAGCAGTACTTC.

The chain has TRBV30 and TRBJ1-1, with D tentatively TRBD1 (6 bases). The CDR3 totals 13 residues. Germline-derived CDR1 and CDR2 are GTSNPN and SVGIG (reference sequence). Deletions cut 6 bases from V and 2 bases from J, with 13 bases between. As DNA, the CDR3 is TGTGCCTGCACCGGGACACCCAACACTGAAGCTTTCTTT. Amino acids: CACTGTPNTEAFF.